These 5 T cell receptor beta chains share one sample of origin, sequenced in a study of STAT5B mutations in CD4+ large granular lymphocyte leukemia. Sequenced by immunoSEQ multiplex PCR; TCRdb stores in-frame clones only, minus some. The sample includes about 35,000 clones, approximately 67% of them seen just once. The sequenced material came from CD4+ T cells from blood buffy coats. These receptors all come from a human donor in good health.

V and J are TRBV18 and TRBJ1-2, with D tentatively TRBD1 (6 bases). Trimming pared 3 bases from V and 0 bases from J, leaving 11 bases between. Germline V gives CDR1 KGHSH, CDR2 LQKENI. This CDR3 contains 15 residues. The CDR3 region is CASSPETGSNYGYTF. The CDR3 nucleotides are TGTGCCAGCTCACCCGAGACAGGCTCTAACTATGGCTACACCTTC.

J is TRBJ1-2 and V is TRBV7-2; D might be TRBD1 (5 bases). This CDR3 region has 13 residues. With 1 base removed from V and 7 bases from J, the gap between germline ends came to 10 bases. Germline V gives CDR1 SGHTA, CDR2 FQGNSA. CDR3 sequence (DNA): TGTGCCAGCAGCTTAGAAGGGGCATCTGGCTACACCTTC. Encoded protein: CASSLEGASGYTF. Combining the CDR3 with reference TRBV7-2 and TRBJ1-2 gives the whole variable domain GAGVSQSPSNKVTEKGKDVELRCDPISGHTALYWYRQSLGQGLEFLIYFQGNSAPDKSGLPSDRFSAERTGGSVSTLTIQRTQQEDSAVYLCASSLEGASGYTFGSGTRLTVV.

The CDR3 DNA reads as TGTGCAAGTCGCTTAACCGGGTTCGACAATGAGCAGTTCTTC. This sequence encodes CASRLTGFDNEQFF. This chain links TRBV12-2 with TRBJ2-1; the table's D call, TRBD2, has no DNA check behind it. TRBV12-2 constitutes a pseudogene. The CDR3 contains 14 residues.

The table lists this clone with a few counts. V usage is TRBV14 and J usage is TRBJ1-2; unclear D gene. The CDR3 is 13 amino acids. V gave up 1 base and J gave up 4 bases, with 7 bases separating them. Germline assignment: CDR1 SGHDN and CDR2 FVKESK. CDR3 region: CASSQGVSYGYTF. In nucleotides, the CDR3 is TGTGCCAGCAGCCAAGGTGTCAGCTATGGCTACACCTTC.

This chain links TRBV29-1 with TRBJ2-7, with unresolved D. CDR1 and CDR2 from the germline V gene are SQVTM and ANQGSEA. The CDR3 is made up of 15 amino acids. The V gene lost 7 bases and the J gene lost 6 bases, with 25 bases spanning the gap. The CDR3 DNA reads as TGCAGCGCTCTGGACGACGTGTGGGATTGGGCCGAGCAGTACTTC. Its translation: CSALDDVWDWAEQYF.